This T cell receptor beta chain was profiled in a study of cytotoxic CD8 clonotypes in ibrutinib-treated CLL. Study at large: Included were about a dozen relapsed/refractory and over 14 treatment-naive patients, of whom roughly 17 were IGHV unmutated.

Findings and caveats of the study: In comparison with age-matched healthy donors, baseline clonality was higher and tracked circulating CD8+ T-cell counts.

The CDR3 is 14 amino acids. V lost 1 base and J 3 bases, leaving 7 bases between the germline ends. CDR1 and CDR2 (germline): SNHLY, FYNNEI. Genomic DNA in a quantity of around 2 micrograms was derived from cryopreserved PBMCs for TCR beta libraries. Details on this clone: Its antigen is not identified.

Sequencing was designed to attain a depth spanning 1 in 200,000 to 1 in 1 million T cells. Profiling relied on immunoSEQ multiplex PCR, and the TCRdb table lists in-frame clones only, not all of them. Of tens of thousands of clones in the sample, approximately 57% are singletons; the top ten hold roughly 14%. The receptor comes from a human donor with chronic lymphocytic leukemia. V gene TRBV2 combines with J gene TRBJ1-5; D ambiguous. The sequences come from PBMCs, collected after 12 months of ibrutinib treatment. This CDR3 reads CASSEGVTNQPQHF. CDR3 nucleotides: TGTGCCAGCAGTGAAGGGGTAACCAATCAGCCCCAGCATTTT.